This T cell receptor (beta chain) was captured in a study of long-term antiretroviral therapy in people with HIV. General study points: Therapy changes, viral resistance and ART adherence were not documented in the available data. The ART regimens used between about 2004 and 2018 may be less effective than current ones.

The germline V gene encodes CDR1 MDHEN and CDR2 SYDVKM. V lost 3 bases, J lost 0 bases, and 9 bases lay in between. The CDR3 loop spans 16 amino acids. A remark on this clone: Its antigen is unidentified.

Researchers secured at least one pre-ART and at least two post-ART PBMC samples from each donor. Run at survey level, the immunoSEQ assay was version v3.0. The data were produced by immunoSEQ multiplex PCR, yet TCRdb's version contains in-frame clones alone and is incomplete. The profile shows tens of thousands of clones, about 90% of them singletons. The sequences come from unsorted PBMCs, collected 2 years after starting antiretroviral therapy. V is TRBV28 and J is TRBJ2-6; unclear D gene. This clonotype was obtained from a man aged 50 to 60 with HIV. In nucleotides, the CDR3 is TGTGCCAGCAGTTTCTGGCAGCCCTCTGGGGCCAACGTCCTGACTTTC. Protein: CASSFWQPSGANVLTF. Full variable domain (missing parts from reference TRBV28 and TRBJ2-6): DVKVTQSSRYLVKRTGEKVFLECVQDMDHENMFWYRQDPGLGLRLIYFSYDVKMKEKGDIPEGYSVSREKKERFSLILESASTNQTSMYLCASSFWQPSGANVLTFGAGSRLTVL.